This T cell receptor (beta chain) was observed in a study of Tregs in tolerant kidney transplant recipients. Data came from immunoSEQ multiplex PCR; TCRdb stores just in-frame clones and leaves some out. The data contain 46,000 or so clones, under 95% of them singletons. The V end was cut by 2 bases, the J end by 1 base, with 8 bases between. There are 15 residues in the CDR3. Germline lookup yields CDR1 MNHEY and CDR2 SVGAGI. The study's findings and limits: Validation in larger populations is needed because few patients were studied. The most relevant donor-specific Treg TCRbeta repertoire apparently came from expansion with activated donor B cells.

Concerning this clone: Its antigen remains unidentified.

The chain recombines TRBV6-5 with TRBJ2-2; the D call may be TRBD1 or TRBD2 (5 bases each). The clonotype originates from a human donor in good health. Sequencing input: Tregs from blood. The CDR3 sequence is CASSYEGRNTGELFF. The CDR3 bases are TGTGCCAGCAGTTACGAGGGGAGGAACACCGGGGAGCTGTTTTTT.